This T cell receptor (beta chain) was sequenced during a study of identical twins. Study-level points and caveats: When twins shared out-of-frame alpha sequences, those sequences had excess low generation probability. Memory repertoires showed no such pattern, whereas abundant cord blood beta clonotypes carried fewer insertions.

Germline trimming cut 6 bases from V and 0 bases from J; bases unmatched to any gene: 5. CDR3 length: 15 amino acids. Germline V gives CDR1 LNHDA, CDR2 SQIVND (reference sequence). TCRdb redid the calling of the 5' RACE reads with MiXCR, one entry per CDR3 protein. The sample contains 400,000 to 650,000 distinct CDR3 sequences, under 25% of which appear only once. A remark on this clonotype: What it recognizes is unknown.

This sample was also put to use in a study of T cells expressing NK-cell markers. That report notes: Seropositivity for HCMV was found in seven of the eight sequenced donors, with one seronegative.

The J gene is TRBJ2-3, the V gene TRBV19, with TRBD1 matching 8 bases. The TCR was taken from a woman under 30 in good health. The sample was CD4+ T cells sorted from blood. As DNA, the CDR3 is TGTGCCAGTAGGGGACAGGTAACTAGCACAGATACGCAGTATTTT. Translation: CASRGQVTSTDTQYF.